These 26 T cell receptor delta chains share one sample of origin, sequenced in a study of γδ T cells in repeated Plasmodium falciparum infection. Flow sorting of PBMC yielded separate Vgamma9/Vdelta2+ and Vdelta2-negative gammadelta T cell populations for bulk repertoire analysis. TCRdb redid clone calling on the multiplex PCR reads using CATT. The sample holds about 51,000 delta-chain clones; around 2% are singletons and the top ten take around 24%. Source material: gamma-delta T cells from blood. All receptors come from a pool of human donors (malaria-infected and uninfected, not separated).

The chain combines TRDV1 with TRDJ1; TRDD3 agrees at 12 bases. Because TCRdb records no J gene, it was assigned here through a match of the DNA to germline. V trimming: 5 bases; J trimming: 1 base; junction bases outside the gene matches: 14. Germline values: CDR1 TSWWSYY, CDR2 QGS. There are 19 residues in the CDR3. The DNA for the CDR3 is TGTGCTCTTGGGAAGTTCCTCTGGGGGATACGCCTCACCACCGATAAACTCATCTTT. Residues: CALGKFLWGIRLTTDKLIF.

This clone was seen a few times. A far larger clone is off by one base, so a read error is likely. The sample holds other DNA sequences that translate to the same CDR3. The V gene is TRDV2, the J gene TRDJ1; the match to TRDD3 covers 8 bases. The J gene, absent from TCRdb, was called here by matching the DNA to germline. The CDR3 has 20 residues. Germline V CDR1 and CDR2: GEAIGNYY, EKD. CDR3 loop: CACDGVPPSGGPDYTDKLIF. CDR3 nucleotide sequence: TGTGCATGTGATGGAGTGCCCCCCTCTGGGGGACCCGACTACACCGATAAACTCATCTTT.

For this clone: TCRdb's listed protein matches a much larger clone and diverges from this DNA's translation at residue 17, likely through a read error; the protein shown comes from the DNA. This chain connects TRDV1 to TRDJ1; D is perhaps TRDD2 (7 bases). As TCRdb names no J gene, one was assigned here on the basis of a DNA match to germline. The CDR3 consists of 21 residues. In germline, CDR1 is TSWWSYY, CDR2 QGS. The CDR3 region has the DNA TGTGCTCTTGGGCGTCTCCTTCCTTTATTGGGGATCCCCATGTACACCGTTAAACTCATCTTT. Amino acids: CALGRLLPLLGIPMYTVKLIF.

Comment on this clone: With a far larger clone one base away, a read error is the likely cause. The J segment was not called; the V segment is TRAV29/DV5; no check of the table's D call, TRDD3, against the DNA was made. Germline-derived CDR1 and CDR2 are NSMFDY and ISSIKDK. The length of the CDR3 is 20 residues. CDR3 region: CAPTTHGTGGYAAYTDKLIF. CDR3 in DNA: TGTGCACCCACTACGCACGGGACTGGGGGATACGCCGCGTACACCGATAAGCTCATCTTT.

Ten or more counts support this clone. TCRdb records a much larger clone's protein for this DNA, with a difference at residue 8 that likely arises from a read error; the protein given is the translation of the DNA. The genes are TRDV1 and TRDJ2, with 10 bases lining up with TRDD3. TCRdb gives no J gene; it was assigned here by matching the DNA to germline. Germline V gives CDR1 TSWWSYY, CDR2 QGS. Trimming removed 3 bases from V and 4 bases from J; junction bases left unmatched: 17. The CDR3 runs 20 residues. The CDR3 protein is CALGETLASTGGLRTAQLFF. Here the CDR3 DNA reads TGTGCTCTTGGGGAGACCTTAGCCAGTACTGGGGGATTAAGGACAGCACAACTCTTCTTT.

This clone occurred a few times. TCRdb records a much larger clone's protein for this DNA, with a difference at residue 15 that likely arises from a read error; the protein given is the translation of the DNA. This sequence joins TRDV3 and TRDJ1, with 9 bases matching TRDD2. As TCRdb names no J gene, one was assigned here on the basis of a DNA match to germline. The CDR3 spans 24 residues. V gave up 0 bases and J gave up 0 bases; unmatched junction bases: 32. Germline-derived CDR1 and CDR2 are TVYSNPD and GDNSRS (reference sequence). CDR3 sequence (DNA): TGTGCCTTTAGCTACCCTTCCTACTTAGGGGATGTACTGGGGAATACGCTGTACACCGATAAACTCATCTTT. Encoded protein: CAFSYPSYLGDVLGNTLYTDKLIF.

As concerns this clone: TCRdb's entry gives the protein of a much larger clone, which mismatches this DNA's translation at residue 12, likely from a read error; the protein reported here is translated from the DNA. The gene calls are TRDV1 and TRDJ1, with 9 positions matching TRDD3. The J gene comes from matching the DNA to germline here; TCRdb lacks it. This CDR3 is built from 24 residues. The germline CDR1 and CDR2 sequences are TSWWSYY and QGS. J lost 3 bases, V lost 1 base, and 30 bases had no gene match. CDR3 in DNA: TGTGCTCTTGGGGAACGGCTCATCCTACTTAACCGAGTAGCTGGGGGATTTAGGGCCGATAAACTCATCTTT. It encodes CALGERLILLNRVAGGFRADKLIF.

For this clone: It differs at one base from a far larger clone, so likely a read error. This sample includes further DNA sequences coding for the same CDR3. The chain combines TRDV1 with TRDJ1; 10 nucleotides align to TRDD3. Because TCRdb records no J gene, it was assigned here through a match of the DNA to germline. The CDR3 is 21 amino acids. V trimming: 5 bases; J trimming: 3 bases; junction bases outside the gene matches: 24. The germline V gene has CDR1 TSWWSYY and CDR2 QGS. CDR3 coding DNA: TGTGCTCTTGGGAAAAGGTTACTACTTTGGGGGATACCTATGGCGTCCGATAAACTCATCTTT. It encodes CALGKRLLLWGIPMASDKLIF.

Regarding this clone: The mismatch at residue 5 between this DNA's translation and the TCRdb protein of a much larger clone likely reflects a read error; the protein shown is translated from the DNA. This chain joins TRDV1 and TRDJ1; TRDD3 might be the D (5 bases). Germline V lookup: CDR1 TSWWSYY, CDR2 QGS. The V end lost 5 bases, the J end lost 6 bases, and 19 bases lay between the germline ends. This CDR3 comprises 15 residues. This CDR3 reads CALGLTGARGHKLIF. CDR3 sequence (DNA): TGTGCTCTTGGGCTTACCGGGGCACGGGGGCATAAACTCATCTTT.

With respect to this clone: This DNA's translation differs at residue 12 from TCRdb's protein, which comes from a much larger clone; a read error is likely, and the protein shown is translated from the DNA. Here the V gene is TRDV1, but the J gene went uncalled; the table gives TRDD3 as D, unverified against the DNA. Germline V lookup: CDR1 TSWWSYY, CDR2 QGS. The CDR3 spans 13 residues. CDR3 residues: CSLGASPHDKLTF. DNA of the CDR3: TGTTCTCTTGGGGCATCGCCCCACGATAAACTCACCTTT.

In its sample, this clone was seen a few times. TCRdb shows a much larger clone's protein in place of this DNA's translation, and the two differ at residue 14, likely through a read error; the protein shown is translated from the DNA. The chain joins TRDV2 to TRDJ1; TRDD3 matches 7 bases. TCRdb offers no J gene call, so here the DNA was matched to germline to obtain one. Unmatched junction bases numbered 18, after V lost 0 bases and J lost 3 bases. This CDR3 has 19 residues. Germline-derived CDR1 and CDR2 are GEAIGNYY and EKD. CDR3 bases: TGTGCCTGTGACACCAACTTACTGGGGATTTACCCTATATCCGATAAACTCATCTTT. As protein: CACDTNLLGIYPISDKLIF.

This clone turned up a few times. This DNA's translation differs at residue 18 from TCRdb's protein, which comes from a much larger clone; a read error is likely, and the protein shown is translated from the DNA. This chain links TRDV1 with TRDJ1; 13 nucleotides align to TRDD3. Germline loops: CDR1 TSWWSYY, CDR2 QGS. The ends lost 2 bases at V and 1 base at J; junction bases unmatched: 28. CDR3 size: 25 residues. The CDR3 bases are TGTGCTCTTGGGGAAAACTCCTTCCTTCAAGACTGGGGGATACGCGGGGGACGGCTCACCGATAAACTCATCTTT. Translated: CALGENSFLQDWGIRGGRLTDKLIF.

Only a few counts were recorded for this clone. A far larger clone lies a single base away; this is likely a read error. Other DNA sequences in this specimen translate into the identical CDR3. This chain links TRDV1 with TRDJ2, with D possibly TRDD3 on 5 matching bases. TCRdb does not report a J gene; here it was assigned by matching the DNA to germline references. Trimming removed 1 base from V and 5 bases from J, with 26 bases in between. The CDR3 runs to 20 residues. The V gene's germline CDR1 is TSWWSYY and CDR2 QGS. The CDR3 coding sequence is TGTGCTCTTGGGGAACCTCTTTCCCGTCTGGTGGGATTAATAACAGCACAACTCTTCTTT. Protein sequence: CALGEPLSRLVGLITAQLFF.

The table lists this clone with many counts. TCRdb lists the protein of a much larger clone for this DNA, which differs at residue 4, so this is likely a read error; the protein given here is translated from the DNA itself. This chain joins TRDV2 and TRDJ1, with TRDD3 identical over 7 bases. From germline, CDR1 is GEAIGNYY and CDR2 EKD. V gave up 5 bases and J gave up 5 bases; unmatched junction bases: 10. CDR3 length: 14 residues. The CDR3 here is CACGPMGELDKLIF. CDR3 nucleotide sequence: TGTGCCTGTGGGCCTATGGGGGAATTAGATAAACTCATCTTT.

This clone occurred a few times. TCRdb shows a much larger clone's protein in place of this DNA's translation, and the two differ at residue 22, likely through a read error; the protein shown is translated from the DNA. V and J are TRDV1 and TRDJ1; TRDD3 matches at 11 bases. In the absence of a J gene in TCRdb, the DNA was matched to germline to assign it here. Germline V gene lookup returns CDR1 TSWWSYY and CDR2 QGS. The CDR3 runs 25 residues. The DNA of the CDR3 is TGTGCTCTTGGGGAACGGACTTCCTACTTTTGGGGGATACGAAGGCATGTGGGGCGGACCGATGAACTCATCTTT. Translating gives CALGERTSYFWGIRRHVGRTDELIF.

This clone was seen a few times. This likely traces to a read error, being one base from a far larger clone. The sample has other DNA sequences that encode this CDR3 too. The chain joins TRDV1 to TRDJ1; 7 positions match TRDD3. TCRdb carries no J gene annotation; the J gene was assigned here by matching the DNA with germline. Trimming cost V 1 base and J 0 bases; bases outside gene matches: 32. The CDR3 runs 25 residues. CDR1 and CDR2 (germline): TSWWSYY, QGS. CDR3 DNA sequence: TGTGCTCTTGGGGAACCGTCGGGGCTTTCCCTCTACTGGGGAATAGATCGCCGCTACACCGATAAACTCATCTTT. This sequence encodes CALGEPSGLSLYWGIDRRYTDKLIF.

This clone was seen many times. This sequence is one base from a far larger clone and is likely a read error. The same CDR3 arises from other DNA sequences in this sample as well. The V and J genes are TRDV1 and TRDJ1; 13 positions match TRDD3. This CDR3 contains 24 residues. CDR1 and CDR2 from the germline V gene are TSWWSYY and QGS. V dropped 2 bases and J dropped 1; count of bases not matched to a gene: 25. CDR3 in amino acids: CALGEAVGTVKTPYWGIRTDKLIF. The CDR3 DNA is TGTGCTCTTGGGGAAGCGGTAGGGACGGTCAAAACTCCGTACTGGGGGATACGCACCGATAAACTCATCTTT.

This clone was detected only a few times. The TCRdb record carries a much larger clone's protein, which differs from this DNA's translation at residue 19; a read error is the likely cause, and the protein listed here is the DNA translation. The J gene was not called, though the V gene is TRDV1; the table gives TRDD3 as D, unverified against the DNA. CDR3 length: 21 residues. Germline CDR1 TSWWSYY, CDR2 QGS. CDR3 bases: TGTGCTCTTGGGGAAAAAGTCCCCTACTTCCTTCTTGGACCCTCGGGGGATAAACGCATCTTT. It is translated as CALGEKVPYFLLGPSGDKRIF.

On this clone: A read error likely explains this, since a far larger clone differs by one base. The same CDR3 can be traced to other DNA sequences in this sample. V and J are TRDV3 and TRDJ1; 10 bases line up with TRDD3. Here the J gene was assigned by germline matching of the DNA, as TCRdb has none. The CDR3 is 23 amino acids. After removal of 0 bases from V and 0 bases from J, the junction contained 28 bases not matched to a gene. Germline V lookup: CDR1 TVYSNPD, CDR2 GDNSRS (reference sequence). CDR3 region: CAFRLYPTLKHWGIPKYTDKLIF. As DNA, the CDR3 is TGTGCCTTTAGGCTGTACCCTACGCTGAAACATTGGGGGATACCGAAGTACACCGATAAACTCATCTTT.

The table lists this clone with a few counts. Only one base separates this from a far larger clonotype, so it likely reflects a read error. Other DNA variants within this sample encode the same CDR3. The CDR3 DNA reads TGCGCCTTACTTACCTCCGGTTTACTGGGGGGCACCGATAAACTCATCTTT. Translating gives CALLTSGLLGGTDKLIF. This chain connects TRDV3 to TRDJ1; TRDD3 matches 8 bases. The CDR3 contains 17 residues. Germline CDR1 is TVYSNPD and CDR2 is GDNSRS (reference sequence).

This clone was detected only a few times. Translating this DNA gives a protein that differs at residue 8 from the TCRdb one, which belongs to a much larger clone; a read error is likely, and the protein shown is this translation. The V gene is listed as TRDV1; no J gene was called; the listed D gene, TRDD3, was not tested against the DNA. In germline, CDR1 is TSWWSYY, CDR2 QGS. This CDR3 comprises 20 residues. The CDR3 spells CALGEPLDSGGYAYRMVFIF. The CDR3 coding sequence is TGTGCTCTTGGGGAACCTCTGGACTCCGGGGGATACGCGTATCGGATGGTTTTCATCTTT.

This clone occurred a few times. The protein TCRdb gives is from a much larger clone and does not agree with this DNA's translation at residue 18, likely a read error; the protein shown here comes from the DNA. The gene calls are TRDV1 and TRDJ1; D assignment may be TRDD2 or TRDD3 (5 bases each). Since TCRdb gives no J gene, matching the DNA to germline was used here to assign it. The germline CDR1 and CDR2 sequences are TSWWSYY and QGS. CDR3 length: 24 residues. The V end was cut by 4 bases, the J end by 3 bases, with 42 bases between. CDR3 DNA: TGTGCTCTTGGGGGTTTTAACTGCCATATTCCTTCGTGCCAGTACTTGGGGCCGGCCGATAAACTCATCTTT. Amino acids: CALGGFNCHIPSCQYLGPADKLIF.

Worth noting for this clone: This likely stems from a read error, as it lies one base from a far larger clone. The rearrangement links TRDV2 to TRDJ1; possibly TRDD3 for D (6 bases). TCRdb offers no J gene call, so here the DNA was matched to germline to obtain one. This CDR3 has 17 amino acids. Germline V gives CDR1 GEAIGNYY, CDR2 EKD. Trimming left V 3 bases short and J 1 base short, with 20 bases between. The CDR3 reads CACDLLGESTGTDKLIF. The CDR3 DNA follows: TGTGCCTGTGACCTACTGGGCGAAAGTACGGGCACCGATAAACTCATCTTT.

This clone appeared a few times. Translating this DNA gives a protein that differs at residue 10 from the TCRdb one, which belongs to a much larger clone; a read error is likely, and the protein shown is this translation. V and J are TRDV1 and TRDJ1; 10 bases map to TRDD3. TCRdb offers no J gene call, so here the DNA was matched to germline to obtain one. V lost 7 bases, J lost 4 bases, and 36 bases stayed unmatched. The CDR3 has 24 residues. Germline-derived CDR1 and CDR2 are TSWWSYY and QGS. The CDR3 loop reads CALAWHSYYPTGGYAPQKHDKLIF. CDR3 sequence (DNA): TGTGCTCTTGCTTGGCATTCTTATTACCCTACGGGGGGATACGCTCCCCAGAAGCACGATAAACTCATCTTT.

Ten or more counts support this clone. The TCRdb protein comes from a much larger clone and disagrees with this DNA's translation at residue 17, likely due to a read error; the protein given here is derived from the DNA. The chain links TRDV1 to TRDJ1, with TRDD3 matching over 10 bases. The J gene, left out of TCRdb, was set here by checking the DNA against germline. The germline gives CDR1 TSWWSYY, CDR2 QGS. The length of the CDR3 is 21 residues. CDR3 DNA sequence: TGTGCTCTTGGGAAGGGGATTCTTTGGTGGGGGATACCAAAGTACACCGAGAAACTCATCTTT. Residues: CALGKGILWWGIPKYTEKLIF.

Comments on this clone: TCRdb's entry gives the protein of a much larger clone, which mismatches this DNA's translation at residue 15, likely from a read error; the protein reported here is translated from the DNA. Other DNA variants within this sample encode the same CDR3. The V gene is TRDV1, the J gene TRDJ1, with a tentative D call TRDD2 (7 bases). Matching the DNA to germline supplied the J gene, which TCRdb does not give. Germline values: CDR1 TSWWSYY, CDR2 QGS. The CDR3 runs 23 residues. The V end lost 5 bases, the J end lost 0 bases, and 37 bases lay between the germline ends. The CDR3 nucleotides read TGTGCTCTTGGGTCAACTTGGGCGGCTCCCTTCCTGTTTGGGAGATACGACACCGATAAACTCATCTTT. This codes for CALGSTWAAPFLFGRYDTDKLIF.